These T cell receptor beta chains were read from a single sample in a study of T cell repertoires in cytomegalovirus infection. TCRdb passed the reads through MiXCR, listing each CDR3 protein once. The table shows fewer than 300,000 distinct CDR3 sequences, with about 25% occurring only once. Material for sequencing was PBMCs. The receptors derive from a human donor in good health (CMV status not recorded). Some clones in this sample may be carry-over from other donors' samples. Both conserved end residues are part of each CDR3. Each record gives: V gene, clone size, D gene, J gene, CDR3 DNA, CDR3 protein. A D gene is named only where the DNA matches it firmly. A clone size is listed for some rows: how often the clone was seen (once, few, many), or a class if it is expanded.

V: TRBV27
size: -
D: -
J: TRBJ1-1
DNA: TGTGCCAGCAGTTTTGGGGGGGCTTGGACTTCTTTGGTACTACCGAACACTGAAGCTTTCTTT
CDR3: CASSFGGAWTSLVLPNTEAFF

V: TRBV11-2
size: many
D: TRBD2
J: TRBJ2-7
DNA: TGTGCCAGCAGCTTTAGACTAGCGGCCTACGAGCAGTACTTC
CDR3: CASSFRLAAYEQYF

V: TRBV30
size: -
D: -
J: TRBJ2-1
DNA: TGTGCCTGGAGTGTACTATCTCCAGCGGTCTTC
CDR3: CAWSVLSPAVF

V: TRBV28
size: many
D: -
J: TRBJ1-1
DNA: TGTGCCAGCAGACCGGGAGGGGCGAACACTGAAGCTTTCTTT
CDR3: CASRPGGANTEAFF

V: TRBV28
size: few
D: TRBD1
J: TRBJ2-5
DNA: TGTGCCAGCAGTTTAAAGACAGGGTTGGCGTACTTC
CDR3: CASSLKTGLAYF

V: TRBV11-2
size: few
D: -
J: TRBJ2-1
DNA: TGTGCCAGCAACCACCCTCTAGCGAATGAGCAGTTCTTC
CDR3: CASNHPLANEQFF

V: TRBV28
size: -
D: -
J: TRBJ2-3
DNA: TGTGCCAGCAGCCCCAGGGACAGCACAGATACGCAGTATTTT
CDR3: CASSPRDSTDTQYF

V: TRBV12-3/TRBV12-4
size: many
D: TRBD2
J: TRBJ2-1
DNA: TGTGCCAGCAGCACGACTAGCGGGACCCACAATGAGCAGTTCTTC
CDR3: CASSTTSGTHNEQFF

V: TRBV29-1
size: many
D: TRBD2
J: TRBJ2-3
DNA: TGCAGCGCGATGACTAGCGGGAGGGGTACGCAGTATTTT
CDR3: CSAMTSGRGTQYF

V: TRBV28
size: -
D: TRBD1
J: TRBJ1-5
DNA: TGTGCCAGCAGTTCTACAGGGGGATTTCAGCCCCAGCATTTT
CDR3: CASSSTGGFQPQHF

V: TRBV6-8
size: -
D: TRBD1
J: TRBJ1-5
DNA: TGTGCCAGCAGTCCCTACAGGGGGCGCGTCAATCAGCCCCAGCATTTT
CDR3: CASSPYRGRVNQPQHF

V: TRBV7-2
size: many
D: TRBD2
J: TRBJ2-2
DNA: TGTGCCAGCACCCGCCCGGGACTAGCGGGAAACACCGGGGAGCTGTTTTTT
CDR3: CASTRPGLAGNTGELFF

V: TRBV20-1
size: -
D: -
J: TRBJ1-5
DNA: TGCAGTGCTAGATCGGCCCGGGGGTCCCAGCCCCAGCATTTT
CDR3: CSARSARGSQPQHF

V: TRBV6-6
size: many
D: -
J: TRBJ2-6
DNA: TGTGCCAGCAGTAAAGGGGCAGACTCTGGGGCCAACGTCCTGACTTTC
CDR3: CASSKGADSGANVLTF

V: TRBV5-1
size: -
D: -
J: TRBJ1-4
DNA: TGCGCCAGCAGCTTGGGTCCCGGGACCCAAAATGAAAAACTGTTTTTT
CDR3: CASSLGPGTQNEKLFF

V: TRBV7-2
size: many
D: TRBD2
J: TRBJ2-7
DNA: TGTGCCAGCAGCTTTAGCGGGGGAGGCGGCGGGGGCTACGAGCAGTACTTC
CDR3: CASSFSGGGGGGYEQYF

V: TRBV7-2
size: many
D: -
J: TRBJ1-5
DNA: TGTGCCAGCAGCTTAGAGTCAGGGAGATTCAATCAGCCCCAGCATTTT
CDR3: CASSLESGRFNQPQHF

V: TRBV7-9
size: many
D: -
J: TRBJ1-6
DNA: TGTGCCAGCAGCTTTTATTCAGGTTCACCCCTCCACTTT
CDR3: CASSFYSGSPLHF

V: TRBV5-1
size: few
D: TRBD2
J: TRBJ2-7
DNA: TGCGCCAGCAGCGGGGGACTAGCGGGAACTGACGAGCAGTACTTC
CDR3: CASSGGLAGTDEQYF